The 28 T cell receptor beta chains given below trace back to one sample, sequenced in a study of blood T cell repertoires in COVID-19. Clones were sequenced by immunoSEQ multiplex PCR, and TCRdb holds only the in-frame ones, with some missing. The sample yields under 130,000 clones, 70% to 85% seen once. The specimen sequenced was peripheral blood. Receptor source: a man in his sixties or seventies with active or convalescent COVID-19.

V and J are TRBV24-1 and TRBJ1-5, with TRBD1 as a possible D gene (6 bases). The germline V and J ends were trimmed by 5 bases and 5 bases, with 15 bases remaining between them. Germline CDR1 KGHDR, CDR2 SFDVKD. The CDR3 is 15 amino acids. CDR3 region: CATSARGSGDQPQHF. The CDR3 nucleotides read TGTGCCACCAGTGCGCGGGGGTCAGGGGATCAGCCCCAGCATTTT.

Of note for this clone: This sample also contains other DNA sequences that code for the same CDR3. This chain connects TRBV28 to TRBJ1-1; a possible D gene is TRBD1 (5 bases). Germline CDR1 MDHEN, CDR2 SYDVKM. The V end lost 3 bases, the J end lost 2 bases, and 13 bases lay between the germline ends. The CDR3 is made up of 15 amino acids. The CDR3 DNA reads as TGTGCCAGCAGTTTTTTCGGGGGGGGAAACACTGAAGCTTTCTTT. Translating gives CASSFFGGGNTEAFF.

This chain connects TRBV28 to TRBJ1-2; 9 positions agree with TRBD1. With 2 bases clipped from V and 8 bases from J, the junction kept 15 bases outside the gene matches. The CDR3 runs 17 residues. Germline CDR1 reads MDHEN; CDR2 reads SYDVKM. CDR3 coding DNA: TGTGCCAGCAGTTTACGAATTCCGGGACAGGGTCGAAGGGGCTACACCTTC. Encoded protein: CASSLRIPGQGRRGYTF.

This clone appeared a single time. This chain connects TRBV5-1 to TRBJ1-1, with no clear D. Trimming took 2 bases from V and 5 from J, leaving 13 bases between them. The germline V gene encodes CDR1 SGHRS and CDR2 YFSETQ. CDR3 length: 14 amino acids. CDR3 nucleotide sequence: TGCGCCAGCAGCTTCTCAGGCAGCTATACTGAAGCTTTCTTT. The encoded protein is CASSFSGSYTEAFF.

The chain has TRBV2 and TRBJ2-3, with 9 bases identical to TRBD2. The J segment lost 3 bases and the V segment lost 7 bases, leaving 11 bases of the junction unmatched. Germline lookup yields CDR1 SNHLY and CDR2 FYNNEI. The CDR3 length is 16 residues. CDR3 amino acids: CASKIAGVGRTDTQYF. The DNA of the CDR3 is TGTGCCAGCAAGATAGCGGGGGTTGGTCGGACAGATACGCAGTATTTT.

This chain links TRBV19 with TRBJ2-1; tentative D call: TRBD2 (6 bases). The CDR3 loop spans 13 amino acids. Trimming pared 6 bases from V and 8 bases from J, leaving 14 bases between. Per germline, CDR1 LNHDA and CDR2 SQIVND (reference sequence). CDR3 region: CASRRAGTHEQFF. The CDR3 region has the DNA TGTGCCAGTAGGAGGGCGGGAACGCATGAGCAGTTCTTC. Combining the CDR3 with reference TRBV19 and TRBJ2-1 gives the whole variable domain DGGITQSPKYLFRKEGQNVTLSCEQNLNHDAMYWYRQDPGQGLRLIYYSQIVNDFQKGDIAEGYSVSREKKESFPLTVTSAQKNPTAFYLCASRRAGTHEQFFGPGTRLTVL.

This clone was observed a handful of times. V and J are TRBV30 and TRBJ2-7; 9 nucleotides agree with TRBD1. The length of the CDR3 is 14 residues. Germline V CDR1 and CDR2: GTSNPN, SVGIG (reference sequence). V shed 2 bases, J shed 7 bases, and the junction held 9 bases outside the gene matches. The CDR3 DNA reads TGTGCCTGGAGTTCCGGACAGGGGACGGGAGAGCAGTACTTC. Protein: CAWSSGQGTGEQYF.

The genes are TRBV3-1 (or the pseudogene TRBV3-2) and TRBJ2-7; 7 positions match TRBD2. The CDR3 is 13 amino acids. The junction had 5 bases not matched to a gene; V was cut back by 3 bases and J by 6 bases. Germline V gene sequence: CDR1 LGHDT, CDR2 YNNKEL (reference sequence). The CDR3 DNA reads as TGTGCCAGCAGCCAGCGGGGGAAGGGCGAGCAGTACTTC. It encodes CASSQRGKGEQYF.

The CDR3 loop reads CATRSEITNTEAFF. The CDR3 coding sequence is TGTGCCACGAGAAGCGAGATAACCAACACTGAAGCTTTCTTT. This chain uses TRBV2 with TRBJ1-1, with D hard to call. CDR3 length: 14 amino acids. Germline V gives CDR1 SNHLY, CDR2 FYNNEI. V was trimmed by 10 bases and J by 2 bases, leaving 17 bases between them.

The CDR3 region has the DNA TGCAGTGTGGGGCTGAACACTGAAGCTTTCTTT. Its translation is CSVGLNTEAFF. V and J are TRBV20-1 and TRBJ1-1; tentatively, D is TRBD1 (5 bases). Trimming took 7 bases from V and 0 from J, leaving 6 bases between them. Germline CDR1 DFQATT, CDR2 SNEGSKA (reference sequence). The CDR3 is made up of 11 amino acids.

The genes are TRBV3-1 (or the pseudogene TRBV3-2) and TRBJ1-2; D is ambiguous. The CDR3 has 14 amino acids. Germline CDR1 LGHDT, CDR2 YNNKEL (reference sequence). V lost 1 base and J 4 bases, leaving 10 bases between the germline ends. CDR3 DNA: TGTGCCAGCAGCCAAGGGCAGGTTGGCTATGGCTACACCTTC. Translated, it gives CASSQGQVGYGYTF.

This sequence joins TRBV30 and TRBJ1-2; the D gene is possibly TRBD1 (5 bases). The CDR3 spans 13 residues. V lost 1 base and J lost 4, with 10 bases in between. Germline V lookup: CDR1 GTSNPN, CDR2 SVGIG (reference sequence). CDR3 residues: CAWSADGGYGYTF. The CDR3, as DNA: TGTGCCTGGAGTGCAGACGGGGGCTATGGCTACACCTTC.

The gene calls are TRBV11-2 and TRBJ2-5; TRBD1 is a possible D gene (6 bases). The CDR3 sequence is 13 residues long. CDR1 and CDR2 (germline): SGHAT, FQNNGV. Trimming shortened V by 5 bases and J by 3 bases, and 10 bases separated the two germline ends. CDR3 bases: TGTGCCAGCAGCGCCGGACAGAAAGAGACCCAGTACTTC. Translation gives CASSAGQKETQYF. The full variable domain, its missing parts supplied by reference TRBV11-2 and TRBJ2-5, is EAGVAQSPRYKIIEKRQSVAFWCNPISGHATLYWYQQILGQGPKLLIQFQNNGVVDDSQLPKDRFSAERLKGVDSTLKIQPAKLEDSAVYLCASSAGQKETQYFGPGTRLLVL.

The J gene is TRBJ2-7, the V gene TRBV3-1 (or the pseudogene TRBV3-2); 11 positions match TRBD2. This CDR3 region has 18 residues. Germline V gives CDR1 LGHDT, CDR2 YNNKEL (reference sequence). V was pared by 2 bases and J by 5 bases, with 14 bases of the junction left unmatched. The CDR3: CASSQQISLAGVLNEQYF. The CDR3 DNA sequence: TGTGCCAGCAGCCAACAAATTTCACTAGCGGGAGTACTTAACGAGCAGTACTTC.

The rearrangement uses TRBV28 and TRBJ1-2, with 7 positions matching TRBD1. CDR1 is MDHEN, CDR2 SYDVKM, per germline. V was clipped by 6 bases and J by 5 bases; unmatched bases: 12. This CDR3 has 15 amino acids. CDR3 nucleotide sequence: TGTGCCAGCAGAAGGGACAGATCTAGGGGGTATGGCTACACCTTC. It specifies CASRRDRSRGYGYTF.

The CDR3 coding sequence is TGTGCCAGCAGCTGGAGGGGCCAACACAATGAGCAGTTCTTC. It encodes CASSWRGQHNEQFF. The chain carries TRBV11-2 and TRBJ2-1, with D perhaps TRBD2 (6 bases). Germline V CDR1 and CDR2: SGHAT, FQNNGV. The CDR3 is made up of 14 amino acids. V was shortened by 4 bases and J by 5 bases, with 12 bases between the two germline ends.

V gene TRBV6-5 combines with J gene TRBJ1-5, with D tentatively TRBD1 (6 bases). Trimming left V 6 bases short and J 6 bases short, with 12 bases between. CDR3 length: 13 amino acids. Germline-derived CDR1 and CDR2 are MNHEY and SVGAGI. For the CDR3, the DNA is TGTGCCAGCAGCCCACAGGGTGGTCAGCCCCAGCATTTT. Amino acids: CASSPQGGQPQHF.

The sample holds one count of this clone. The chain employs TRBV6-5 and TRBJ1-1; 7 bases line up with TRBD1. V gave up 5 bases and J gave up 5 bases; unmatched junction bases: 5. Germline V CDR1 and CDR2: MNHEY, SVGAGI. This CDR3 spans 13 amino acids. The CDR3, as DNA: TGTGCCAGCAGTCAGGGACAGCAAACTGAAGCTTTCTTT. This codes for CASSQGQQTEAFF.

This clone was seen a handful of times. J is TRBJ1-2 and V is TRBV7-9; 7 nucleotides agree with TRBD1. The CDR3 sequence is 15 residues long. The germline V gene has CDR1 SEHNR and CDR2 FQNEAQ (reference sequence). Germline trimming cut 1 base from V and 4 bases from J; bases unmatched to any gene: 6. This CDR3 is CASSLVDRGPYGYTF. As DNA, the CDR3 is TGTGCCAGCAGCTTAGTGGATAGGGGGCCCTATGGCTACACCTTC.

This rearrangement joins TRBV5-1 to TRBJ2-3, with unresolved D. The CDR3 has 15 amino acids. V lost 4 bases to trimming and J lost 6 bases, with 18 bases between them. The germline CDR1 and CDR2 sequences are SGHRS and YFSETQ. This CDR3 reads CASSLQDGSRDTQYF. The CDR3 region has the DNA TGCGCCAGCAGCCTTCAAGACGGGTCTCGGGATACGCAGTATTTT.

The rearrangement links TRBV28 to TRBJ2-1; 9 nucleotides agree with TRBD1. CDR1 is MDHEN, CDR2 SYDVKM, per germline. V lost 4 bases and J lost 12; bases outside the gene matches: 4. The length of the CDR3 is 12 residues. The CDR3 sequence: CASSSTGGGQFF. DNA of the CDR3: TGTGCCAGCAGTTCCACAGGGGGCGGGCAGTTCTTC.

The rearrangement links TRBV29-1 to TRBJ2-7; tentative D call: TRBD2 (7 bases). The V end lost 0 bases, the J end lost 3 bases, and 12 bases lay between the germline ends. Germline V CDR1 and CDR2: SQVTM, ANQGSEA. CDR3 size: 14 residues. The CDR3 is CSVEDGGGLYEQYF. CDR3 coding DNA: TGCAGCGTTGAAGATGGCGGGGGCCTCTACGAGCAGTACTTC.

The rearrangement joins TRBV23-1 to TRBJ1-2, with TRBD1 matching 8 bases. TRBV23-1 is reported as an ORF; its role is uncertain. V lost 4 bases to trimming and J lost 2 bases; unmatched junction nucleotides: 12. The CDR3 covers 17 residues. CDR3 protein: CASSRGTGGHWNYGYTF. The CDR3 DNA is TGCGCCAGCAGTCGAGGGACAGGAGGCCACTGGAACTATGGCTACACCTTC.

The genes are TRBV2 and TRBJ2-5, with 16 bases lining up with TRBD2. V was clipped by 7 bases and J by 5 bases; unmatched bases: 7. The CDR3 runs 16 residues. The germline V gene encodes CDR1 SNHLY and CDR2 FYNNEI. CDR3 residues: CASTKGLAGGGETQYF. The CDR3 coding sequence is TGTGCCAGCACTAAGGGACTAGCGGGAGGGGGGGAGACCCAGTACTTC.

The V gene is TRBV5-1, the J gene TRBJ1-6, with 8 bases that match TRBD1. The CDR3 is 18 residues long. Per the germline V gene, CDR1 is SGHRS and CDR2 is YFSETQ. Trimming removed 5 bases from V and 4 bases from J; junction bases left unmatched: 14. The CDR3 reads CASRAPSEDRGYNSPLHF. The CDR3 bases are TGCGCCAGCAGGGCTCCTAGCGAAGACAGGGGATATAATTCACCCCTCCACTTT.

V is TRBV28 and J is TRBJ1-3; possibly TRBD1 for D (6 bases). Germline V lookup: CDR1 MDHEN, CDR2 SYDVKM. Trimming removed 7 bases at V and 0 bases at J, with 13 bases between. The CDR3 totals 15 residues. CDR3 DNA: TGTGCCAGCACTACGGGACAAAGCTCTGGAAACACCATATATTTT. It specifies CASTTGQSSGNTIYF.

This clone was seen only a few times. The gene calls are TRBV19 and TRBJ2-7; 9 nucleotides agree with TRBD1. The CDR3 has 16 residues. Germline loops: CDR1 LNHDA, CDR2 SQIVND (reference sequence). J lost 2 bases, V lost 4 bases, and 9 bases had no gene match. The CDR3 DNA is TGTGCCAGTAGTAATCGAAGGGGACAGGGAGCCTACGAGCAGTACTTC. Its protein product is CASSNRRGQGAYEQYF.

The rearrangement links TRBV18 to TRBJ1-2; 9 bases are shared with TRBD1. CDR3 length equals 16 residues. Germline loops: CDR1 KGHSH, CDR2 LQKENI. V trimming: 2 bases; J trimming: 8 bases; junction bases outside the gene matches: 12. CDR3 loop: CASSPGQGLIRDGYTF. CDR3 bases: TGTGCCAGCTCACCAGGACAGGGGTTAATAAGGGACGGCTACACCTTC. Full variable domain (missing parts from reference TRBV18 and TRBJ1-2): NAGVMQNPRHLVRRRGQEARLRCSPMKGHSHVYWYRQLPEEGLKFMVYLQKENIIDESGMPKERFSAEFPKEGPSILRIQQVVRGDSAAYFCASSPGQGLIRDGYTFGSGTRLTVV.